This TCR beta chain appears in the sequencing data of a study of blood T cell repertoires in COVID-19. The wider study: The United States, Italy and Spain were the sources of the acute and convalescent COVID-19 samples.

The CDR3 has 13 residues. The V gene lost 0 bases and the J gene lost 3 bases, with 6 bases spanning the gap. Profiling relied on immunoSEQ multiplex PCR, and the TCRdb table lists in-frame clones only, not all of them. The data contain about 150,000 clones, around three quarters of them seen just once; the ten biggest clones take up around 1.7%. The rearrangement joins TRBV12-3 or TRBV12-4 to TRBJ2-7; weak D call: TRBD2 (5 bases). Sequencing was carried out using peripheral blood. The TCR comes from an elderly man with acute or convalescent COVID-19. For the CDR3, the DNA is TGTGCCAGCAGTTTAGCGGCGGGCTACGAGCAGTACTTC. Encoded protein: CASSLAAGYEQYF.